This T cell receptor beta chain was captured in a study of cytomegalovirus exposure and HLA in healthy donors. PCR used 60 Vbeta primers and 13 Jbeta primers. In the original processing: About 11 million shared chains were among the roughly 78 million unique TCR beta chains that a later analysis counted. TCRdb's copy holds only in-frame clones and misses some; the assay was immunoSEQ multiplex PCR. V and J calls and clone size are as listed in that table; D and trimming were resolved from the DNA. The sample table includes 60,000 to 65,000 clones. Germline lookup yields CDR1 LNHDA and CDR2 SQIVND (reference sequence). Trimming took 7 bases from V and 6 from J, leaving 17 bases between them. The CDR3 consists of 14 residues. Remarks on this clone: Its antigen is not known.

The donors were healthy bone marrow donors. Overall study results and limits: Three chains tied to CMV proved CMV antigen-specific in vitro. Rarity held for most TCR sequences, but there were some public TCRs that occurred in many donors.

Sequenced sample: PBMCs. The chain couples TRBV19 to TRBJ2-3; a weak D match, TRBD2 (5 bases). This sequence originates from a young man in good health and CMV-seropositive. The CDR3 loop is CASKMRRSPDTQYF. The CDR3 DNA follows: TGTGCCAGTAAAATGAGGAGGTCCCCGGATACGCAGTATTTT.